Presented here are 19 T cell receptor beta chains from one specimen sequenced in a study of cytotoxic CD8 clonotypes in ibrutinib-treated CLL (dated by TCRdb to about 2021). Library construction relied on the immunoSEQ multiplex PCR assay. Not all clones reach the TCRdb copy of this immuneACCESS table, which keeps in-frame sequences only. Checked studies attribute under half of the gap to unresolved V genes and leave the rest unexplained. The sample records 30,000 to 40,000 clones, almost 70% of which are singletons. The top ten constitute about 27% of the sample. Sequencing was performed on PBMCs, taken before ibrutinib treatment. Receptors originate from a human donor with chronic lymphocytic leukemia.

The CDR3 is CASSLAGQGNSPLHF. The CDR3 nucleotides are TGCGCCAGCAGCTTGGCGGGGCAGGGCAATTCACCCCTCCACTTT. The V call is TRBV5-1, the J call TRBJ1-6, with TRBD1 as a possible D gene (5 bases). The germline gives CDR1 SGHRS, CDR2 YFSETQ. The V end was cut by 0 bases, the J end by 7 bases, with 11 bases between. This CDR3 comprises 15 residues.

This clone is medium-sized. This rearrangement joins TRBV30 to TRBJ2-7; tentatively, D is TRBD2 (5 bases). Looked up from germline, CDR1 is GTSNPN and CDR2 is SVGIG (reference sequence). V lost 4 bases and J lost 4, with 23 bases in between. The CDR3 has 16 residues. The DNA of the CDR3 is TGTGCCTGGACCCGGGGTGCGAGTTCGAATTTATACGAGCAGTACTTC. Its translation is CAWTRGASSNLYEQYF.

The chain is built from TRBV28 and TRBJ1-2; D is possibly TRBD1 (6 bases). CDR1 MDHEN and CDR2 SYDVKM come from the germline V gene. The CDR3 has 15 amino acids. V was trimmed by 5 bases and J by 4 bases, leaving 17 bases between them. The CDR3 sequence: CASSPGSQGIYGYTF. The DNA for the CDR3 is TGTGCCAGCAGTCCAGGGAGTCAGGGGATCTATGGCTACACCTTC.

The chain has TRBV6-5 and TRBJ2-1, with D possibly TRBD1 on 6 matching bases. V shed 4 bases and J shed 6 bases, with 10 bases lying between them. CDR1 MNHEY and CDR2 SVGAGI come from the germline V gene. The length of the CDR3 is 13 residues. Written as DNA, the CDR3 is TGTGCCAGCAGTTTGGACAGCTTCAATGAGCAGTTCTTC. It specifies CASSLDSFNEQFF.

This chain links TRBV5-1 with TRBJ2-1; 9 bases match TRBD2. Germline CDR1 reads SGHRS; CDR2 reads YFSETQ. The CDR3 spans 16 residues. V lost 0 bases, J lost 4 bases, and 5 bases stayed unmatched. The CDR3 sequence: CASSLDPAGGYNEQFF. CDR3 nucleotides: TGCGCCAGCAGCTTGGATCCAGCGGGGGGTTACAATGAGCAGTTCTTC.

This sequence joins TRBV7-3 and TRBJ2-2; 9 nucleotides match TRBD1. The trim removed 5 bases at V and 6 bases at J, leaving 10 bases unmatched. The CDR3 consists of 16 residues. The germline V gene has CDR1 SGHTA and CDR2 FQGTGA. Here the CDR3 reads CASSPSGQGISGELFF. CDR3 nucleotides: TGTGCCAGCAGCCCTAGCGGACAGGGGATATCCGGGGAGCTGTTTTTT.

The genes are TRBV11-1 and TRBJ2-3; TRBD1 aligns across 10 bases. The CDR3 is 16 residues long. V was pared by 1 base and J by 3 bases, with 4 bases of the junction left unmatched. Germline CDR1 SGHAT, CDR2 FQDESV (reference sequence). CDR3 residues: CASSLVTGGVTDTQYF. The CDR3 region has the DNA TGTGCCAGCAGCTTAGTGACAGGGGGCGTAACAGATACGCAGTATTTT.

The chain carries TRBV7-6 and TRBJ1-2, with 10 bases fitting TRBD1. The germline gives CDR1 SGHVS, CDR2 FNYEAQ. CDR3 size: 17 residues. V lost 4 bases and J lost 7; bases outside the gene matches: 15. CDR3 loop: CASSSHPIGQGVSGYTF. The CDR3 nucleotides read TGTGCCAGCAGCTCTCACCCTATCGGACAGGGGGTGTCTGGCTACACCTTC. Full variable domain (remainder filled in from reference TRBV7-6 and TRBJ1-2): GAGVSQSPRYKVTKRGQDVALRCDPISGHVSLYWYRQALGQGPEFLTYFNYEAQQDKSGLPNDRFSAERPEGSISTLTIQRTEQRDSAMYRCASSSHPIGQGVSGYTFGSGTRLTVV.

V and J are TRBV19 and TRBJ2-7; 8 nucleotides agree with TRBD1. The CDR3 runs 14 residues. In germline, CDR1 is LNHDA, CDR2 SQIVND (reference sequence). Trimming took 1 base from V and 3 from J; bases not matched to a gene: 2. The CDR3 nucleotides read TGTGCCAGTAGTATAGGGACAGGGAGCTACGAGCAGTACTTC. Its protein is CASSIGTGSYEQYF.

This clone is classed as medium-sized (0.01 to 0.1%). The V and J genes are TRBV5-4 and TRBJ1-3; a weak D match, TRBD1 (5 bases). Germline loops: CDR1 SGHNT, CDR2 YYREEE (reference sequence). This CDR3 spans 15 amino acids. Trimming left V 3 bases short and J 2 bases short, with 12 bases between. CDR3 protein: CASSSIGGTGNTIYF. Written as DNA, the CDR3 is TGTGCCAGCAGCTCCATCGGGGGGACTGGAAACACCATATATTTT.

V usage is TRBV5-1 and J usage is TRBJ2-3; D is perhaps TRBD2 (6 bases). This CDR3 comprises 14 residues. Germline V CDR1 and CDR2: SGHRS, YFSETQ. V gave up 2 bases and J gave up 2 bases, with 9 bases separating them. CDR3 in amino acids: CASSLGTHTDTQYF. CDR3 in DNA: TGCGCCAGCAGCTTAGGGACTCACACAGATACGCAGTATTTT.

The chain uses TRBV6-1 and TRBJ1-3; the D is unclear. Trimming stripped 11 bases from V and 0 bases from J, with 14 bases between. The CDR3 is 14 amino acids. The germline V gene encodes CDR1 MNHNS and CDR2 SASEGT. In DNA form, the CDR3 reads TGTGCCGCTGGTGACGGTTTCTCTGGAAACACCATATATTTT. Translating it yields CAAGDGFSGNTIYF.

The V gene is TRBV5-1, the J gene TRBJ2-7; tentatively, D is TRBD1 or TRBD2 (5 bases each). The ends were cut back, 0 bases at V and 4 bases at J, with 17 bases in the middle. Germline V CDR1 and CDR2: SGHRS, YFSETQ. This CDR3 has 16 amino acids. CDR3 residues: CASSLDLDGARYEQYF. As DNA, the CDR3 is TGCGCCAGCAGCTTGGATCTCGACGGGGCGCGGTACGAGCAGTACTTC.

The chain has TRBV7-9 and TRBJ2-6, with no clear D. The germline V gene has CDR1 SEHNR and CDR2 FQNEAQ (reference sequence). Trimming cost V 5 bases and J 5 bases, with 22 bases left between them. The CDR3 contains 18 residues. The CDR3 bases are TGTGCCAGCAGCACGCCAGATACCATGCAAAGTCGGGCCAACGTCCTGACTTTC. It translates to CASSTPDTMQSRANVLTF.

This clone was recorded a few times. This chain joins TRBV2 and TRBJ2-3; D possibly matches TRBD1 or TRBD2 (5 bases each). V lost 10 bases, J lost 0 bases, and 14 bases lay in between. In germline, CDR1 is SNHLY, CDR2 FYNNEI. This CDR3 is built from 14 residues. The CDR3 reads CAKRGVFSTDTQYF. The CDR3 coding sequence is TGTGCCAAAAGGGGAGTATTCAGCACAGATACGCAGTATTTT.

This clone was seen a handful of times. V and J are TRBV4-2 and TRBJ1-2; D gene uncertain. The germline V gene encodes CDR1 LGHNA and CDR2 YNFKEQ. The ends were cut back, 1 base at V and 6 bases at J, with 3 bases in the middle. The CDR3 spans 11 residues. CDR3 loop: CASSQADGYTF. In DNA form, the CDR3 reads TGTGCCAGCAGCCAAGCCGATGGCTACACCTTC.

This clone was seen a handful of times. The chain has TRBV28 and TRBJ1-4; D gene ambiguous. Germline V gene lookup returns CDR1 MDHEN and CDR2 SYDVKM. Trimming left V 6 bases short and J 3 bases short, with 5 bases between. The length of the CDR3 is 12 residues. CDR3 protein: CASRVSNEKLFF. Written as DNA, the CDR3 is TGTGCCAGCAGGGTCTCTAATGAAAAACTGTTTTTT.

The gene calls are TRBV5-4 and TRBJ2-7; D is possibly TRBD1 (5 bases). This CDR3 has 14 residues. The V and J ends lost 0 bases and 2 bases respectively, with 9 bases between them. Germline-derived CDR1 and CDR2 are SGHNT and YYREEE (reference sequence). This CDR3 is CASSLAAGTYEQYF. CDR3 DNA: TGTGCCAGCAGCTTGGCCGCAGGGACCTACGAGCAGTACTTC.

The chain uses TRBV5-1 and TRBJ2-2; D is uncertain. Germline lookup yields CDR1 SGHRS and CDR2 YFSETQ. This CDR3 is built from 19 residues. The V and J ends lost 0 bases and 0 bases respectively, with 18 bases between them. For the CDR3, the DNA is TGCGCCAGCAGCTTGGCCCCAGCCACCCATCCCTCGAACACCGGGGAGCTGTTTTTT. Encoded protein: CASSLAPATHPSNTGELFF.